These 22 T cell receptor beta chains came from one sample sequenced in a study of cytomegalovirus exposure and HLA in healthy donors. It was with 60 Vbeta and 13 Jbeta primers that the PCR ran. Assay: immunoSEQ multiplex PCR; the TCRdb copy retains only in-frame clones and omits some. The ten top clones account for roughly 2%, within a sample of 170,000 or so clones. Sequencing input: PBMCs. Source of these receptors: a man aged 25-45 years in good health and CMV-seronegative.

This chain links TRBV5-1 with TRBJ2-3; D remains ambiguous. Trimming pared 2 bases from V and 6 bases from J, leaving 10 bases between. The CDR3 totals 13 residues. Germline CDR1 SGHRS, CDR2 YFSETQ. Here the CDR3 reads CASSLDQSDTQYF. CDR3 nucleotide sequence: TGCGCCAGCAGCTTAGATCAGTCCGATACGCAGTATTTT.

The V and J genes are TRBV7-9 and TRBJ1-1; D possibly corresponds to TRBD1 (5 bases). Trimming took off 5 bases at V and 1 base at J, with 14 bases between the two ends. The CDR3 is 15 residues long. Germline CDR1 is SEHNR and CDR2 is FQNEAQ (reference sequence). The chain's CDR3 is CASSVEQVTNTEAFF. DNA for the CDR3: TGTGCCAGCAGCGTAGAACAGGTCACGAACACTGAAGCTTTCTTT.

The J gene is TRBJ1-1, the V gene TRBV11-2, with TRBD1 as a possible D gene (5 bases). The CDR3 sequence is 18 residues long. The germline CDR1 and CDR2 sequences are SGHAT and FQNNGV. V was clipped by 1 base and J by 3 bases, with 21 bases between them. In DNA, the CDR3 is TGTGCCAGCAGCTTAGCCGGGTTCGGGACTCGAAAGGACACTGAAGCTTTCTTT. As protein: CASSLAGFGTRKDTEAFF.

The rearrangement joins TRBV7-9 to TRBJ2-5, with TRBD2 identical over 8 bases. The end of the DNA is better explained by TRBJ2-7, so the J call may be wrong. Germline lookup yields CDR1 SEHNR and CDR2 FQNEAQ (reference sequence). The CDR3 is 16 residues long. CDR3 nucleotide sequence: TGTGCCAGCAGCTTTATGCGGGGGGTCGGAGGGCACGAGCAGTACTTC. Its protein product is CASSFMRGVGGHEQYF.

J is TRBJ2-3 and V is TRBV7-9; D remains unclear. The CDR3 covers 12 residues. Trimming shortened V by 5 bases and J by 4 bases, and 7 bases separated the two germline ends. Germline CDR1 and CDR2: SEHNR and FQNEAQ (reference sequence). As DNA, the CDR3 is TGTGCCAGCAGCCCGGGTCCAGATACGCAGTATTTT. It codes for CASSPGPDTQYF.

The V gene is TRBV10-2, the J gene TRBJ2-1; 9 bases match TRBD2. Germline CDR1 and CDR2: WSHSY and SAAADI. The V and J ends lost 0 bases and 7 bases, in that order; junction bases with no gene match: 7. The CDR3 runs 16 residues. The CDR3 sequence: CASSESGREGPNEQFF. As DNA, the CDR3 is TGCGCCAGCAGTGAGTCAGGGCGGGAGGGCCCAAATGAGCAGTTCTTC.

The V call is TRBV10-3, the J call TRBJ2-6; D not certain. Germline-derived CDR1 and CDR2 are ENHRY and SYGVKD. The CDR3 length is 14 residues. The germline V and J ends were trimmed by 0 bases and 2 bases, with 2 bases remaining between them. Here the CDR3 DNA reads TGTGCCATCAGTGAGTCCACTGGGGCCAACGTCCTGACTTTC. Translating it yields CAISESTGANVLTF.

This chain uses TRBV11-2 with TRBJ2-2; TRBD1 matches 8 bases. Trimming removed 0 bases from V and 6 bases from J; junction bases left unmatched: 6. This CDR3 is built from 16 residues. CDR1 and CDR2 (germline): SGHAT, FQNNGV. DNA of the CDR3: TGTGCCAGCAGCTTAGACAGGGGGCGAGGCGCCGGGGAGCTGTTTTTT. Translation gives CASSLDRGRGAGELFF.

The genes are TRBV18 and TRBJ2-7; 12 positions match TRBD2. From germline, CDR1 is KGHSH and CDR2 LQKENI. The V gene end was trimmed by 2 bases and the J gene end by 6 bases; junction bases not matched to a gene: 2. This CDR3 is 14 amino acids long. In DNA, the CDR3 is TGTGCCAGCTCACCAACTAGCGGGAGGACCGAGCAGTACTTC. This sequence encodes CASSPTSGRTEQYF.

The genes are TRBV10-3 and TRBJ2-3; D unresolved. The CDR3 contains 13 residues. V dropped 9 bases and J dropped 2 bases, with 12 bases sitting between them. CDR1 is ENHRY and CDR2 is SYGVKD in the germline V gene. CDR3 DNA: TGTGCCATGCGTAACCCCTCCACAGATACGCAGTATTTT. Amino acids: CAMRNPSTDTQYF.

The chain has TRBV7-2 and TRBJ2-3; 7 nucleotides match TRBD1. The ends lost 4 bases at V and 4 bases at J; junction bases unmatched: 5. The germline gives CDR1 SGHTA, CDR2 FQGNSA. CDR3 length: 14 amino acids. The CDR3 region has the DNA TGTGCCAGCAGCTCAACAGGGGCGGCAGATACGCAGTATTTT. Translating it yields CASSSTGAADTQYF.

This chain links TRBV12-5 with TRBJ2-7, with TRBD1 matching over 7 bases. With V trimmed by 7 bases and J by 4 bases, 7 bases remained unmatched. The germline CDR1 and CDR2 sequences are LGHNT and FRNRAP. The CDR3 has 13 amino acids. This CDR3 is CASAPARGYEQYF. The CDR3 DNA reads as TGTGCTAGTGCCCCGGCCAGGGGGTACGAGCAGTACTTC.

This chain connects TRBV10-1 to TRBJ2-3, with a tentative D call TRBD2 (6 bases). V lost 3 bases and J 5 bases, leaving 18 bases between the germline ends. There are 16 residues in the CDR3. Germline assignment: CDR1 WNHNN and CDR2 SYGVQD (reference sequence). The CDR3 region is CASSESLAGGVDTQYF. CDR3 nucleotides: TGCGCCAGCAGTGAATCCCTAGCCGGAGGGGTAGATACGCAGTATTTT.

The chain has TRBV19 and TRBJ2-7, with 11 bases fitting TRBD2. Germline trimming cut 1 base from V and 7 bases from J; bases unmatched to any gene: 9. The CDR3 is 16 residues long. CDR1 is LNHDA and CDR2 is SQIVND in the germline V gene (reference sequence). This CDR3 is CASSIARTSGRGEQYF. The CDR3, as DNA: TGTGCCAGTAGTATAGCCCGGACTAGCGGGCGGGGAGAGCAGTACTTC.

The CDR3 nucleotides are TGTGCCAGCAGCGCGGCTAGCGGAGCCAGGTATTTT. This codes for CASSAASGARYF. The chain recombines TRBV9 with TRBJ2-3, with TRBD2 identical over 7 bases. The CDR3 contains 12 residues. V lost 3 bases and J lost 14; bases outside the gene matches: 9. CDR1 and CDR2 (germline): SGDLS, YYNGEE. The full variable domain, in which reference TRBV9 and TRBJ2-3 provide the parts outside the CDR3, is DSGVTQTPKHLITATGQRVTLRCSPRSGDLSVYWYQQSLDQGLQFLIQYYNGEERAKGNILERFSAQQFPDLHSELNLSSLELGDSALYFCASSAASGARYFGPGTRLTVL.

The V and J genes are TRBV5-1 and TRBJ2-1; D possibly corresponds to TRBD1 (6 bases). This CDR3 region has 16 residues. The V gene's germline CDR1 is SGHRS and CDR2 YFSETQ. The V end lost 2 bases, the J end lost 1 base, and 13 bases lay between the germline ends. Here the CDR3 DNA reads TGCGCCAGCAGCTTAGGTGACGGGACATCCTACAATGAGCAGTTCTTC. The encoded protein is CASSLGDGTSYNEQFF.

The V gene is TRBV18, the J gene TRBJ2-7; D possibly corresponds to TRBD2 (5 bases). From germline, CDR1 is KGHSH and CDR2 LQKENI. Deletions cut 4 bases from V and 5 bases from J, with 18 bases between. CDR3 size: 15 residues. CDR3 residues: CASSLLLDQRDEQYF. Written as DNA, the CDR3 is TGTGCCAGCTCACTGCTACTAGACCAGAGGGACGAGCAGTACTTC.

The V call is TRBV9, the J call TRBJ2-1; possible D gene TRBD1, 6 bases. This CDR3 region has 15 residues. Germline V gene lookup returns CDR1 SGDLS and CDR2 YYNGEE. The V gene lost 2 bases and the J gene lost 6 bases, with 15 bases spanning the gap. For the CDR3, the DNA is TGTGCCAGCAGCGTGTCGTTTGGACAGCTCAATGAGCAGTTCTTC. Translation: CASSVSFGQLNEQFF.

The chain uses TRBV5-1 and TRBJ2-2; TRBD1 matches at 11 bases. Trimming cost V 0 bases and J 1 base; bases outside gene matches: 2. This CDR3 has 17 residues. Germline V lookup: CDR1 SGHRS, CDR2 YFSETQ. In DNA, the CDR3 is TGCGCCAGCAGCTTGGCTGGGACAGGGGGGAACACCGGGGAGCTGTTTTTT. Its translation: CASSLAGTGGNTGELFF.

The gene calls are TRBV10-1 and TRBJ2-3, with 8 bases aligning to TRBD1. This CDR3 region has 15 residues. Looked up from germline, CDR1 is WNHNN and CDR2 is SYGVQD (reference sequence). V shed 4 bases and J 7 bases; nucleotides not matched to a gene: 10. The CDR3 nucleotides read TGCGCCAGCAGTGGGACAGGGCGGCTTGTCCATACGCAGTATTTT. Its protein product is CASSGTGRLVHTQYF.

This chain connects TRBV1 to TRBJ2-2; TRBD2, the table's D call, was not compared with the DNA. TRBV1 is classified as a pseudogene. The CDR3 consists of 18 residues. The CDR3 spells CTSSGYGPSASNTGELFF. CDR3 in DNA: TGCACCAGCAGCGGGTATGGCCCTAGCGCCTCGAACACCGGGGAGCTGTTTTTT.

V is TRBV7-8 and J is TRBJ2-7, with TRBD1 identical over 7 bases. Looked up from germline, CDR1 is SGHVS and CDR2 is FQNEAQ. The CDR3 extends over 15 amino acids. The trim removed 3 bases at V and 3 bases at J, leaving 8 bases unmatched. CDR3: CASSFRDSNYYEQYF. The DNA of the CDR3 is TGTGCCAGCAGCTTTCGGGACAGTAATTACTACGAGCAGTACTTC.